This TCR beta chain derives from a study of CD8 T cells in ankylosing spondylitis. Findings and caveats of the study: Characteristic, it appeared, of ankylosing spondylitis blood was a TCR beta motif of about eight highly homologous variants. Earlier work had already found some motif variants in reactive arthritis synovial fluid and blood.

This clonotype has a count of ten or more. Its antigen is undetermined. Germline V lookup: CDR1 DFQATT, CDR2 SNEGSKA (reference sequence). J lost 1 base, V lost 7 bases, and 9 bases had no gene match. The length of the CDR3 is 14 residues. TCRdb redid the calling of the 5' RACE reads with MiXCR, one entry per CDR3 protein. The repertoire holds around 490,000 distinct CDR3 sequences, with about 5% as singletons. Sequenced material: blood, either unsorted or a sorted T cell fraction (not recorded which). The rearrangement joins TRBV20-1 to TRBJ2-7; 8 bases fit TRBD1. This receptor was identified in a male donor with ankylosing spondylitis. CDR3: CSGHPGGASYEQYF. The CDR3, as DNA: TGCAGTGGCCACCCAGGGGGCGCTTCCTACGAGCAGTACTTC.